This note documents a single TCR beta chain sequence. This CDR3 is 15 amino acids long. Germline-derived CDR1 and CDR2 are LNHDA and SQIVND (reference sequence). V was shortened by 7 bases and J by 4 bases, with 17 bases between the two germline ends. Sequencing was performed with immunoSEQ multiplex PCR; in TCRdb, only in-frame clones are kept and a portion is missing. This sample has 400,000 to 450,000 clones, with over 75% found just once. The sample is drawn from a study of blood T cell repertoires in COVID-19. This clonotype was sampled from a woman between 40 and 55 years old with COVID-19, enrolled during active disease. This chain connects TRBV19 to TRBJ1-3; a possible D gene is TRBD1 (6 bases). Sequenced input: peripheral blood. The CDR3 DNA is TGTGCCAGTATCCCGTTCGCAGGGGACGGAAACACCATATATTTT. It is translated as CASIPFAGDGNTIYF.